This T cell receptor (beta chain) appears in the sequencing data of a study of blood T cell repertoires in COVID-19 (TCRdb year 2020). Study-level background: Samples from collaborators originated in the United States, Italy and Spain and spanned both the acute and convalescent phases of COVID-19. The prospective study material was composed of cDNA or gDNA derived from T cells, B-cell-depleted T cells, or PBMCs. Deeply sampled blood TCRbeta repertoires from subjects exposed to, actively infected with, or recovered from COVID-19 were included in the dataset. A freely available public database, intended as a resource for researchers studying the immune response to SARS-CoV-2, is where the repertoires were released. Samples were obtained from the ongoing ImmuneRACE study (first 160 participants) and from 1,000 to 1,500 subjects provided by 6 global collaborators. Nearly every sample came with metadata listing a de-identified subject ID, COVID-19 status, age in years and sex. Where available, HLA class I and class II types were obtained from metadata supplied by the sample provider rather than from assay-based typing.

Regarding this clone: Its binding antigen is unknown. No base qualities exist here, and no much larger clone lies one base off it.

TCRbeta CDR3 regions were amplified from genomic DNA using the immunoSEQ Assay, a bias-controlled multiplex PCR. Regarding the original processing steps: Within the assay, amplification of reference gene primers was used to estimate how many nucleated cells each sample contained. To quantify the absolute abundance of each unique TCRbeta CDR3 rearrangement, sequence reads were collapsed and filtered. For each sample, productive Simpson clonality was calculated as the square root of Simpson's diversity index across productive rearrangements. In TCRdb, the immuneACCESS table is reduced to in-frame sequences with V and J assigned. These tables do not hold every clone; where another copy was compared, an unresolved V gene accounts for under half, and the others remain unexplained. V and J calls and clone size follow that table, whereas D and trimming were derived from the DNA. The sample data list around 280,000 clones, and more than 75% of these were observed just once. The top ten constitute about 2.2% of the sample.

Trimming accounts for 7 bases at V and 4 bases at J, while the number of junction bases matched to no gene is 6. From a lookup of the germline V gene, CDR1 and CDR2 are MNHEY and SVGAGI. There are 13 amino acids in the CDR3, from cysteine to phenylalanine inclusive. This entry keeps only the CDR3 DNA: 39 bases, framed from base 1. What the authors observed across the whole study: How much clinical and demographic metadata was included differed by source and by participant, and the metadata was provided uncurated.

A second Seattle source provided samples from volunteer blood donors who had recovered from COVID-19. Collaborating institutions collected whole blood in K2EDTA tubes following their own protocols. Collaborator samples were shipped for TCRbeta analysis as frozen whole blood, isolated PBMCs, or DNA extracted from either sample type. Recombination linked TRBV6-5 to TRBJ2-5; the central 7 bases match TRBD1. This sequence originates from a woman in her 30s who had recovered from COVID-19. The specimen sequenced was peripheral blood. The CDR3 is CASTGQASETQYF. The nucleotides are TGTGCCAGCACCGGACAGGCCTCAGAGACCCAGTACTTC.